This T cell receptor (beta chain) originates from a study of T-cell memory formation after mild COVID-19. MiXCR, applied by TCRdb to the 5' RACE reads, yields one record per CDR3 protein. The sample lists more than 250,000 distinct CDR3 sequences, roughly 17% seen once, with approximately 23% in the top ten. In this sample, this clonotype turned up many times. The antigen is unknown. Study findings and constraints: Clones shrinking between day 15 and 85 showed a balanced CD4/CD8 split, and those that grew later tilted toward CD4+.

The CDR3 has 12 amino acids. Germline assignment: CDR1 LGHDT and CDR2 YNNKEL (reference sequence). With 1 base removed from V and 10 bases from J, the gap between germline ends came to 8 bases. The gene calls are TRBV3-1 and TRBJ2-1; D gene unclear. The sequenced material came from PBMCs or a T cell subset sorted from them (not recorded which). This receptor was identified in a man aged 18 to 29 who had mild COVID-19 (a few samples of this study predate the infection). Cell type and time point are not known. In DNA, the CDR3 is TGTGCCAGCAGCCAAGTTCTTGCCGAGCAGTTCTTC. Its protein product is CASSQVLAEQFF.